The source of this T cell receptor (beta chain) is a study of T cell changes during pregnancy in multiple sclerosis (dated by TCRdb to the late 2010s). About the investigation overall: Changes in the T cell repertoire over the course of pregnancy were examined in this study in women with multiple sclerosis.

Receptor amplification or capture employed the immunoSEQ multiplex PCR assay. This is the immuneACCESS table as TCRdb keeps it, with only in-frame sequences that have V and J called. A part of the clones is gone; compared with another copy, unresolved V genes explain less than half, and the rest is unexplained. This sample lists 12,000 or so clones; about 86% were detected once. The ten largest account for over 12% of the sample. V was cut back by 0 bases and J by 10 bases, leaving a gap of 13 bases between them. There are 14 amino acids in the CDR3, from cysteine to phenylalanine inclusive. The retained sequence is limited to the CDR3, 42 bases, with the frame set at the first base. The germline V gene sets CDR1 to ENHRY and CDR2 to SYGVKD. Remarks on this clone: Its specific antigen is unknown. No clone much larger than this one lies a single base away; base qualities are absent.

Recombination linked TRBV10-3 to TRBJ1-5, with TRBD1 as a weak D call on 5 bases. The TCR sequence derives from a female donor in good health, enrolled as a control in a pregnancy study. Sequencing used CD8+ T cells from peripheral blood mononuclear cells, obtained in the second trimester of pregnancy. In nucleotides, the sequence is TGTGCCATCAGTGAGTCAATATGGGGCACCCCCCAGCATTTT. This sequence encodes CAISESIWGTPQHF.